Here is one TCR beta chain with its context. This clone was observed a single time. Its antigen is not yet known. No base quality information exists; no much larger clone differs at one position. Inclusive of the bounding cysteine and phenylalanine, the CDR3 is 18 residues long. Only CDR3 DNA remains: 54 bases, in frame from the first base. V trim: 4 bases; J trim: 6 bases; unmatched bases: 19. Taken from the germline V gene, the CDR1 and CDR2 loops are SGDLS and YYNGEE. The sample comes from a study of T cell changes during pregnancy in multiple sclerosis (dated by TCRdb to the late 2010s). For the wider study: The study examined how the T cell repertoire changed over the course of pregnancy in women with multiple sclerosis.

The method behind the library was the immunoSEQ multiplex PCR assay. Entries here come from immuneACCESS through TCRdb and include only in-frame sequences with V and J called. Some clones fail to appear in such tables; in the studies checked, an unresolved V gene covers under half of the shortfall, and the cause of the remainder is unknown. The sample profile shows 35,000 to 45,000 clones; around 90% of them were found once. 0.56% of the sample lies in the top ten. The source was CD4+ T cells from peripheral blood mononuclear cells, collected before pregnancy. The V and J genes are TRBV9 and TRBJ2-3, and 8 junction bases match TRBD2. The receptor comes from a female donor with multiple sclerosis, enrolled in a pregnancy study. CDR3 loop: CASSPDLAGPHLGDTQYF. The DNA sequence is given as TGTGCCAGCAGCCCTGACTTAGCGGGGCCTCACCTGGGGGATACGCAGTATTTT.